The 28 T cell receptor beta chains below come from one sample, sequenced in a study of vaccination and CD4 T cells after COVID-19 (dated by TCRdb to the early 2020s). These TCRs' antigens remain unknown. Receptor amplification or capture employed PCR. Sequencing was carried out with an Illumina iSeq 100. DNA from cultured CD4+ T cells underwent TCR sequencing with the Oncomine TCR Beta short-read assay at the Johns Hopkins FTIC core. TCRdb itself trimmed the public reads at Q25 with fastp, ran MiXCR and retained productive beta chains. Every CDR3 protein is listed once, alongside the most common genes and DNA of its rows. The sample table records roughly 2,700 distinct CDR3 sequences; about 33% of these occur just once. Roughly two fifths of the sample is held by the ten biggest clonotypes. This sample's treatment or condition label indicates: approximately 10-day PBMC culture with coronavirus spike peptide pools or control peptides (ViraFEST assay).

Specimen: CD4+ T cells from blood, cultured in vitro. The origin of the receptors is a human donor who had recovered from COVID-19.

The chain has TRBV20-1 and TRBJ2-5; TRBD2 matches at 7 bases. The germline gives CDR1 DFQATT, CDR2 SNEGSKA (reference sequence). V gave up 4 bases and J gave up 5 bases; unmatched junction bases: 13. The CDR3 runs to 15 residues. As DNA, the CDR3 is TGCAGTGCTATCCGAGGAGGCGGGGGTAGGGAGACCCAGTACTTC. Protein: CSAIRGGGGRETQYF.

This clonotype occurred a few times. V and J are TRBV19 and TRBJ1-2; tentatively, D is TRBD1 (6 bases). This CDR3 comprises 12 residues. CDR1 is LNHDA, CDR2 SQIVND, per germline (reference sequence). The V gene lost 7 bases and the J gene lost 6 bases, with 12 bases spanning the gap. The CDR3 nucleotides are TGTGCCAGTACGAACAGGGAAGATGGCTACACCTTC. It codes for CASTNREDGYTF.

This clonotype is judged large. The CDR3 DNA is TGTGCCAGTGGGGGGAGACAGGGCAATCAGCCCCAGCATTTT. It yields the protein CASGGRQGNQPQHF. This sequence joins TRBV19 and TRBJ1-5, with D possibly matching TRBD1 (6 bases). V lost 8 bases and J 2 bases, leaving 13 bases between the germline ends. Germline V lookup: CDR1 LNHDA, CDR2 SQIVND (reference sequence). The CDR3 has 14 residues.

The sample holds a few counts of this clonotype. The V and J genes are TRBV25-1 and TRBJ1-1; D might be TRBD1 (5 bases). Germline V gene data show CDR1 as MGHDK and CDR2 as SYGVNS. V was clipped by 2 bases and J by 5 bases, with 15 bases between them. This CDR3 has 15 amino acids. The CDR3 DNA reads as TGTGCCAGCAGTGAAACGTCCAGGACAAGGACTGAAGCTTTCTTT. It yields the protein CASSETSRTRTEAFF.

The chain recombines TRBV5-8 with TRBJ2-2; a weak D match, TRBD2 (5 bases). Germline V CDR1 and CDR2: SGHTS, YDEGEE. Trimming took off 4 bases at V and 2 bases at J, with 18 bases between the two ends. The CDR3 is 17 residues long. The DNA of the CDR3 is TGTGCCAGCAGCAGAAGAGAGCGGTCTCTTAACACCGGGGAGCTGTTTTTT. Its protein product is CASSRRERSLNTGELFF.

This sequence joins TRBV15 and TRBJ2-4, with D uncertain. The CDR3 runs 14 residues. Trimming removed 6 bases at V and 7 bases at J, with 16 bases between. Per germline, CDR1 LNHNV and CDR2 YYDKDF (reference sequence). CDR3 nucleotide sequence: TGTGCCACCAGAGCTCTGGGCCCCCAGAACATTCAGTACTTC. This codes for CATRALGPQNIQYF. Based on the CDR3 plus reference TRBV15 and TRBJ2-4, the full variable domain is DAMVIQNPRYQVTQFGKPVTLSCSQTLNHNVMYWYQQKSSQAPKLLFHYYDKDFNNEADTPDNFQSRRPNTSFCFLDIRSPGLGDTAMYLCATRALGPQNIQYFGAGTRLSVL.

This clonotype is labeled large. The chain has TRBV6-1 and TRBJ1-5; tentative D call: TRBD1 (5 bases). Germline CDR1 and CDR2: MNHNS and SASEGT. Trimming took 9 bases from V and 5 from J, leaving 20 bases between them. This CDR3 has 15 amino acids. Here the CDR3 DNA reads TGTGCCAGTCGGCTCCGGGCCCAAGGGGATCAGCCCCAGCATTTT. Protein product: CASRLRAQGDQPQHF.

The V and J genes are TRBV7-8 and TRBJ2-3; D remains ambiguous. CDR1 is SGHVS and CDR2 is FQNEAQ in the germline V gene. The V end was cut by 5 bases, the J end by 2 bases, with 2 bases between. The CDR3 has 11 amino acids. The CDR3 is CASSLTDTQYF. CDR3 bases: TGTGCCAGCAGCCTCACAGATACGCAGTATTTT.

This clonotype showed up just once. The chain joins TRBV7-6 to TRBJ2-3, with TRBD2 matching over 9 bases. V gave up 5 bases and J gave up 5 bases; unmatched junction bases: 8. This CDR3 comprises 15 residues. The germline CDR1 and CDR2 sequences are SGHVS and FNYEAQ. In DNA form, the CDR3 reads TGTGCCAGCAGCCCCGGGACTAGCATGATAGATACGCAGTATTTT. It yields the protein CASSPGTSMIDTQYF.

CDR3 region: CASRGLAGDGTEAFF. CDR3 coding DNA: TGTGCCAGCAGGGGCTTAGCGGGCGATGGCACTGAAGCTTTCTTT. V gene TRBV25-1 combines with J gene TRBJ1-1, with no clear D. The CDR3 length is 15 residues. CDR1 MGHDK and CDR2 SYGVNS come from the germline V gene. Trimming pared 6 bases from V and 4 bases from J, leaving 18 bases between.

This chain links TRBV14 with TRBJ1-1; tentatively, D is TRBD1 (5 bases). Germline assignment: CDR1 SGHDN and CDR2 FVKESK. Trimming cost V 4 bases and J 4 bases, with 10 bases left between them. CDR3 length equals 13 residues. The CDR3 reads CASSLTGPTEAFF. In DNA form, the CDR3 reads TGTGCCAGCAGCCTCACAGGTCCCACTGAAGCTTTCTTT. Looking up the rest from reference TRBV14 and TRBJ1-1 gives the full variable domain: EAGVTQFPSHSVIEKGQTVTLRCDPISGHDNLYWYRRVMGKEIKFLLHFVKESKQDESGMPNNRFLAERTGGTYSTLKVQPAELEDSGVYFCASSLTGPTEAFFGQGTRLTVV.

The chain has TRBV5-4 and TRBJ2-2; D gene ambiguous. CDR1 is SGHNT and CDR2 is YYREEE in the germline V gene (reference sequence). Trimming removed 2 bases from V and 4 bases from J, with 12 bases in between. The length of the CDR3 is 15 residues. The CDR3 DNA sequence: TGTGCCAGCAGCTTCTCCGACGGGTTCACCGGGGAGCTGTTTTTT. Protein: CASSFSDGFTGELFF.

In the case of this clonotype: It is unclear where the CDR3 begins or ends on the DNA, so no DNA is shown, and the CDR3 is as TCRdb lists it. The chain recombines TRBV7-5 with TRBJ2-7; the table's D call, TRBD1, was not checked against the DNA. TRBV7-5 is termed a pseudogene. Both ends counted, the CDR3 spans 16 residues. The CDR3 region is CISVPEATREFNEQYF.

Turning to this clonotype: A single base separates this from a much larger clone, so it may be a read error. This chain joins TRBV15 and TRBJ1-2; D not certain. Per germline, CDR1 LNHNV and CDR2 YYDKDF (reference sequence). The CDR3 is 15 residues long. The DNA for the CDR3 is TGTGTCACCAGGAAAGATTCTGCCGGTAACTATGGCTACACCTTC. Residues: CVTRKDSAGNYGYTF.

The sample holds a few counts of this clonotype. The rearrangement uses TRBV7-2 and TRBJ2-7; no definite D call. The germline V gene encodes CDR1 SGHTA and CDR2 FQGNSA. The CDR3 consists of 14 residues. Between the trimmed V and J ends, which lost 2 bases and 2 bases, there was a span of 10 bases. The CDR3: CASSLKTGPYEQYF. In DNA form, the CDR3 reads TGTGCCAGCAGCTTAAAGACCGGTCCCTACGAGCAGTACTTC.

The V gene is TRBV3-1, the J gene TRBJ2-7; D perhaps matches TRBD1 (6 bases). Looked up from germline, CDR1 is LGHDT and CDR2 is YNNKEL (reference sequence). The length of the CDR3 is 14 residues. V lost 5 bases, J lost 1 base, and 12 bases lay in between. The CDR3 protein is CASSGGGGSYEQYF. The CDR3 nucleotides are TGTGCCAGCAGCGGTGGGGGCGGGTCCTACGAGCAGTACTTC.

The chain has TRBV7-9 and TRBJ2-1; no reliable D call. Germline V gives CDR1 SEHNR, CDR2 FQNEAQ (reference sequence). The V end was cut by 4 bases, the J end by 4 bases, with 8 bases between. CDR3 length: 13 amino acids. The CDR3 nucleotides are TGTGCCAGCAGCTCCCGATCATACAATGAGCAGTTCTTC. Its protein is CASSSRSYNEQFF.

V usage is TRBV20-1 and J usage is TRBJ2-3, with TRBD2 as a possible D gene (7 bases). This CDR3 is built from 13 residues. Trimming cost V 5 bases and J 1 base, with 10 bases left between them. Germline CDR1 and CDR2: DFQATT and SNEGSKA (reference sequence). The CDR3 is CSAGGAGTDTQYF. The CDR3 bases are TGCAGTGCTGGGGGGGCGGGCACAGATACGCAGTATTTT.

This clonotype was counted only a few times. The chain carries TRBV29-1 and TRBJ1-2, with D possibly TRBD1 on 5 matching bases. Germline-derived CDR1 and CDR2 are SQVTM and ANQGSEA. The CDR3 runs to 15 residues. Trimming left V 6 bases short and J 2 bases short, with 19 bases between. The CDR3 region has the DNA TGCAGCGTCTCAGGGACCGAGGGCGGGAACTATGGCTACACCTTC. This codes for CSVSGTEGGNYGYTF.

V is TRBV6-5 and J is TRBJ2-6; 7 bases are shared with TRBD1. V trimming: 0 bases; J trimming: 10 bases; junction bases outside the gene matches: 3. This CDR3 comprises 14 residues. Germline CDR1 is MNHEY and CDR2 is SVGAGI. CDR3 region: CASSYSYRGNVLTF. Written as DNA, the CDR3 is TGTGCCAGCAGTTACTCTTACAGGGGAAACGTCCTGACTTTC.

This chain connects TRBV10-1 to TRBJ2-3; possibly TRBD2 for D (6 bases). The length of the CDR3 is 15 residues. The V gene lost 4 bases and the J gene lost 1 base, with 12 bases spanning the gap. CDR1 and CDR2 (germline): WNHNN, SYGVQD (reference sequence). CDR3 in amino acids: CASSVRERGTDTQYF. CDR3 DNA sequence: TGCGCCAGCAGTGTGAGAGAGCGGGGCACAGATACGCAGTATTTT.

This clonotype occurred a few times. The V call is TRBV12-3 or TRBV12-4, the J call TRBJ2-1, with D possibly TRBD1 on 5 matching bases. The CDR3 spans 15 residues. The germline V and J ends were trimmed by 6 bases and 2 bases, with 14 bases remaining between them. The CDR3 reads CASSWGPSTYNEQFF. In DNA form, the CDR3 reads TGTGCCAGCAGCTGGGGCCCTTCAACCTACAATGAGCAGTTCTTC.

The chain recombines TRBV3-1 with TRBJ1-4; unclear D gene. With 1 base removed from V and 3 bases from J, the gap between germline ends came to 9 bases. Germline lookup yields CDR1 LGHDT and CDR2 YNNKEL (reference sequence). There are 15 residues in the CDR3. The CDR3 loop is CASSQVIGANEKLFF. CDR3 bases: TGTGCCAGCAGCCAAGTCATCGGGGCTAATGAAAAACTGTTTTTT.

The chain has TRBV12-3 or TRBV12-4 and TRBJ2-1, with TRBD2 as a possible D gene (8 bases). V gave up 7 bases and J gave up 7 bases, with 20 bases separating them. The CDR3 contains 15 residues. Here the CDR3 DNA reads TGTGCCAGCATTCTAGGGACAGCGGGGGTGAATGAGCAGTTCTTC. This translates into CASILGTAGVNEQFF.

The chain has TRBV27 and TRBJ1-1; 9 bases are a match to TRBD1. V was clipped by 5 bases and J by 5 bases; unmatched bases: 12. The CDR3 length is 16 residues. Germline V gene lookup returns CDR1 MNHEY and CDR2 SMNVEV (reference sequence). The CDR3 DNA is TGTGCCAGCAGTCGTCCCGGGACAGGGTACGGAACTGAAGCTTTCTTT. Residues: CASSRPGTGYGTEAFF.

This chain links TRBV5-5 with TRBJ2-1, with D possibly called TRBD1 or TRBD2 (6 bases each). The CDR3 spans 15 residues. V lost 2 bases to trimming and J lost 1 base, with 10 bases between them. The germline V gene has CDR1 SGHKS and CDR2 YYEKEE (reference sequence). The CDR3 nucleotides are TGTGCCAGCAGCTTCTTAGGGGGGTCCTACAATGAGCAGTTCTTC. Its translation: CASSFLGGSYNEQFF.

This clonotype was picked up a small number of times. The rearrangement links TRBV27 to TRBJ1-2, with D possibly TRBD1 on 6 matching bases. The germline gives CDR1 MNHEY, CDR2 SMNVEV (reference sequence). V lost 7 bases and J 4 bases, leaving 16 bases between the germline ends. The CDR3 has 14 amino acids. The DNA of the CDR3 is TGTGCCAGCACCAGTCCCCAGGGGACCTATGGCTACACCTTC. Protein sequence: CASTSPQGTYGYTF.

The CDR3 here is CASSLGPSGGAGEDTQYF. The CDR3 DNA is TGCGCCAGCAGCTTGGGCCCTAGCGGGGGGGCCGGGGAAGATACGCAGTATTTT. V is TRBV5-1 and J is TRBJ2-3; 12 nucleotides line up with TRBD2. The J segment lost 5 bases and the V segment lost 0 bases, leaving 10 bases of the junction unmatched. Germline CDR1 SGHRS, CDR2 YFSETQ. The CDR3 length is 18 residues.